This is a list of T cell receptor beta chains from one sample in a study of shared clonotypes between healthy human individuals. Using immunoSEQ multiplex PCR, the repertoire was profiled, and TCRdb retains in-frame clones only, with some absent. Of roughly 1,100,000 clones in the sample, around 74% were seen once. Sequences were obtained from memory CD4+ T cells sorted from blood. These receptors were collected from a man in his late teens or twenties in good health. Each CDR3 is given with its conserved first and last residue. Each record gives: clone size, V gene, J gene, D gene, CDR3 DNA, CDR3 protein. D genes are given only for firm matches. Where a row states a size, it is once, few, many or the class of an expanded clone; other rows omit it.

>.|TRBV2|TRBJ2-1|.
TGTGCCAGCAGTCGACCGATCCAGGGTAATGAGCAGTTCTTC
CASSRPIQGNEQFF
>.|TRBV7-8|TRBJ2-7|.
TGTGCCAGCAGCTTAACCCAGGGGGGTTCCTACGAGCAGTACTTC
CASSLTQGGSYEQYF
>.|TRBV25-1|TRBJ2-7|.
TGTGCCAGCAGAGGACCGACTACCTCCTACGAGCAGTACTTC
CASRGPTTSYEQYF
>.|TRBV7-8|TRBJ1-2|.
TGTGCCAGCAGCTTAGAACGCGGGGGCTACACCTTC
CASSLERGGYTF
>.|TRBV30|TRBJ1-2|TRBD1
TGTGCCTGGACTAAAATACCGGGACAGGGGGGCGGCTACACCTTC
CAWTKIPGQGGGYTF
>.|TRBV5-1|TRBJ1-1|TRBD1
TGCGCCAGCAGCACCGGGACAGGGGACACTGAAGCTTTCTTT
CASSTGTGDTEAFF
>.|TRBV10-3|TRBJ1-2|TRBD1
TGTGCCATCACTGGGGACAGGGGCGGGGGCTACACCTTC
CAITGDRGGGYTF
>.|TRBV5-1|TRBJ2-3|TRBD2
TGCGCCAGCAGCCCTGGGACTAGCGGGAGACGCACAGATACGCAGTATTTT
CASSPGTSGRRTDTQYF
>.|TRBV19|TRBJ1-1|.
TGTGCCAGTAATCAAGGGCCGAACACTGAAGCTTTCTTT
CASNQGPNTEAFF
>.|TRBV28|TRBJ1-2|.
TGTGCCAGCAGCCAGACAGGACCCTATGGCTACACCTTC
CASSQTGPYGYTF
>few|TRBV19|TRBJ1-2|.
TGTGCCAGTAGTGCGGACGGGACGTCGGCCTATGGCTACACCTTC
CASSADGTSAYGYTF
>.|TRBV5-4|TRBJ2-2|TRBD1
TGTGCCAGCAGCCCACGACAGGGGACCGGGGAGCTGTTTTTT
CASSPRQGTGELFF
>.|TRBV18|TRBJ1-4|TRBD1
TGTGCCAGCTCACCACCAAATGGGCAGGGGGTGATTGAAAAACTGTTTTTT
CASSPPNGQGVIEKLFF
>.|TRBV12-5|TRBJ2-7|.
TGTGCTAGTGGTTTGGTACCTTTGGGCAGGCACGAGCAGTACTTC
CASGLVPLGRHEQYF
>.|TRBV2|TRBJ2-5|TRBD1
TGTGCCAGCAGCGGAGACAGGGGGCGAGAGACCCAGTACTTC
CASSGDRGRETQYF
>.|TRBV30|TRBJ1-1|.
TGTGCCTGGAGTCAAGGGTATACTGAAGCTTTCTTT
CAWSQGYTEAFF
>.|TRBV10-3|TRBJ2-2|.
TGTGCCATCAGTGGCAGGGCGGAGGCCGGGGAGCTGTTTTTT
CAISGRAEAGELFF
>.|TRBV15|TRBJ2-5|.
TGTGCCACCAGCTCGAGCGGCCTGGGACCGGAGAAGAAGACCCAGTACTTC
CATSSSGLGPEKKTQYF
>.|TRBV7-9|TRBJ2-7|TRBD1
TGTGCCAGCAGCGGTACAGGGGCGTCCTACGAGCAGTACTTC
CASSGTGASYEQYF
>few|TRBV7-2|TRBJ2-5|.
TGTGCCAGCAGATTAACTGGAGAGCCCTTAGAGACCCAGTACTTC
CASRLTGEPLETQYF
>.|TRBV15|TRBJ1-6|.
TGTGCCACCAGCAGAGACATGGACCTGGGGAATTCACCCCTCCACTTT
CATSRDMDLGNSPLHF
>.|TRBV2|TRBJ1-3|.
TGTGCCAGCCGGGGGACTTTTCAGACGGGAAACACCATATATTTT
CASRGTFQTGNTIYF
>.|TRBV6-1|TRBJ1-2|.
TGTGCCAGCAGTGAATTTATGGGGATTCCTAACTATGGCTACACCTTC
CASSEFMGIPNYGYTF
>.|TRBV2|TRBJ2-1|.
TGTGCCAGCTTGGTCTACAATGAGCAGTTCTTC
CASLVYNEQFF
>once|TRBV6-1|TRBJ1-2|.
TGTGCCAGCCTTTTATCGACCCTGTTCTATGGCTACACCTTC
CASLLSTLFYGYTF
>.|TRBV6-1|TRBJ1-6|.
TGTGCCAGCAGTGAATTGGAGGGGTGGAATTCACCCCTCCACTTT
CASSELEGWNSPLHF
>once|TRBV20-1|TRBJ1-2|.
TGCAGGGCTTACAGTCCCGGGGGCTACACCTTC
CRAYSPGGYTF
>.|TRBV29-1|TRBJ1-2|.
TGCAGCGTTGATAGGGCAGGATATGGCTACACCTTC
CSVDRAGYGYTF
>many|TRBV19|TRBJ1-2|TRBD1
TGTGCCAGTAGTATCTATAGATCGAGACGGGACAGCTATGGCTACACCTTC
CASSIYRSRRDSYGYTF
>few|TRBV6-5|TRBJ1-2|.
TGTGCCAGCAGACCCCCGACCGACAGCTATGGCTACACCTTC
CASRPPTDSYGYTF
>once|TRBV5-5|TRBJ1-6|.
TGTGCCAGCAGCCTTGGAGGAGAGGGACATTCACCCCTCCACTTT
CASSLGGEGHSPLHF
>.|TRBV10-3|TRBJ2-1|TRBD1
TGTGCCAGCAACAGGGGGCTGGTCAATGAGCAGTTCTTC
CASNRGLVNEQFF
>few|TRBV27|TRBJ2-3|TRBD2
TGTGCCAGCAGTTTACAGGGACTAGCCACAGATACGCAGTATTTT
CASSLQGLATDTQYF
>few|TRBV27|TRBJ1-2|TRBD1
TGTGCCAGCAGAGCTCAGGACAGGGGATATGGCTACACCTTC
CASRAQDRGYGYTF
>once|TRBV27|TRBJ2-1|.
TGTGCCAGCAGTTTCGACAGACTTGGTTTCCACAATGAGCAGTTCTTC
CASSFDRLGFHNEQFF
>.|TRBV5-1|TRBJ2-7|TRBD1
TGCGCCAGCAGGCCCGGACAGGGAGCAGGCGAGCAGTACTTC
CASRPGQGAGEQYF
>.|TRBV29-1|TRBJ1-4|.
TGCAGCGCAGAGGACAGCTCAAATGAAAAACTGTTTTTT
CSAEDSSNEKLFF
>.|TRBV5-4|TRBJ2-3|TRBD2
TGTGCCAGCAGCCAACCGGGAGGGAGGGCAGATACGCAGTATTTT
CASSQPGGRADTQYF
>.|TRBV29-1|TRBJ2-1|.
TGCAGCATCTTTGGACAGTCCAACTCCTACAATGAGCAGTTCTTC
CSIFGQSNSYNEQFF
>.|TRBV19|TRBJ1-1|TRBD1
TGTGCCAGTAGCCTACAGGGGGCAAACACTGAAGCTTTCTTT
CASSLQGANTEAFF
>.|TRBV29-1|TRBJ2-7|.
TGCAGCGGAAAATCTGGGCAATACGAGCAGTACTTC
CSGKSGQYEQYF
>once|TRBV11-3|TRBJ1-1|.
TGTGCCAGCAGCTTAGATCAGACCACTGAAGCTTTCTTT
CASSLDQTTEAFF
>.|TRBV18|TRBJ1-1|TRBD1
TGTGCCAGCTGCGGACAGGGTTGCACTGAAGCTTTCTTT
CASCGQGCTEAFF
>.|TRBV7-2|TRBJ2-6|.
TGTGCCAGCAGCTTAGAGTCGACTGGGGCCAACGTCCTGACTTTC
CASSLESTGANVLTF
>once|TRBV18|TRBJ2-3|TRBD2
TGTGCCAGCTCACCCCAGCGGGAGGGCCGAACGACAGATACGCAGTATTTT
CASSPQREGRTTDTQYF
>.|TRBV2|TRBJ2-7|TRBD2
TGTGCCAGCAGTGACCAGGGAGGGCCCTACGAGCAGTACTTC
CASSDQGGPYEQYF
>once|TRBV7-9|TRBJ2-3|.
TGTGCCAGCAGCCCTGGCTCGCGCGACTACACAGATACGCAGTATTTT
CASSPGSRDYTDTQYF
>.|TRBV9|TRBJ1-2|TRBD1
TGTGCCAGCAGCGTAGCACAGGGGGGTCACTATGGCTACACCTTC
CASSVAQGGHYGYTF
>.|TRBV2|TRBJ2-7|.
TGTGCCAGCAGGGGGCAGGTACAGACCTACGAGCAGTACTTC
CASRGQVQTYEQYF
>once|TRBV18|TRBJ1-5|.
TGTGCCAGCTCACCACCTGGAGGAGATAGCAATCAGCCCCAGCATTTT
CASSPPGGDSNQPQHF
>.|TRBV7-2|TRBJ1-2|.
TGTGCCAGCAGCAAGGACAGCCGGGAATATGGCTACACCTTC
CASSKDSREYGYTF